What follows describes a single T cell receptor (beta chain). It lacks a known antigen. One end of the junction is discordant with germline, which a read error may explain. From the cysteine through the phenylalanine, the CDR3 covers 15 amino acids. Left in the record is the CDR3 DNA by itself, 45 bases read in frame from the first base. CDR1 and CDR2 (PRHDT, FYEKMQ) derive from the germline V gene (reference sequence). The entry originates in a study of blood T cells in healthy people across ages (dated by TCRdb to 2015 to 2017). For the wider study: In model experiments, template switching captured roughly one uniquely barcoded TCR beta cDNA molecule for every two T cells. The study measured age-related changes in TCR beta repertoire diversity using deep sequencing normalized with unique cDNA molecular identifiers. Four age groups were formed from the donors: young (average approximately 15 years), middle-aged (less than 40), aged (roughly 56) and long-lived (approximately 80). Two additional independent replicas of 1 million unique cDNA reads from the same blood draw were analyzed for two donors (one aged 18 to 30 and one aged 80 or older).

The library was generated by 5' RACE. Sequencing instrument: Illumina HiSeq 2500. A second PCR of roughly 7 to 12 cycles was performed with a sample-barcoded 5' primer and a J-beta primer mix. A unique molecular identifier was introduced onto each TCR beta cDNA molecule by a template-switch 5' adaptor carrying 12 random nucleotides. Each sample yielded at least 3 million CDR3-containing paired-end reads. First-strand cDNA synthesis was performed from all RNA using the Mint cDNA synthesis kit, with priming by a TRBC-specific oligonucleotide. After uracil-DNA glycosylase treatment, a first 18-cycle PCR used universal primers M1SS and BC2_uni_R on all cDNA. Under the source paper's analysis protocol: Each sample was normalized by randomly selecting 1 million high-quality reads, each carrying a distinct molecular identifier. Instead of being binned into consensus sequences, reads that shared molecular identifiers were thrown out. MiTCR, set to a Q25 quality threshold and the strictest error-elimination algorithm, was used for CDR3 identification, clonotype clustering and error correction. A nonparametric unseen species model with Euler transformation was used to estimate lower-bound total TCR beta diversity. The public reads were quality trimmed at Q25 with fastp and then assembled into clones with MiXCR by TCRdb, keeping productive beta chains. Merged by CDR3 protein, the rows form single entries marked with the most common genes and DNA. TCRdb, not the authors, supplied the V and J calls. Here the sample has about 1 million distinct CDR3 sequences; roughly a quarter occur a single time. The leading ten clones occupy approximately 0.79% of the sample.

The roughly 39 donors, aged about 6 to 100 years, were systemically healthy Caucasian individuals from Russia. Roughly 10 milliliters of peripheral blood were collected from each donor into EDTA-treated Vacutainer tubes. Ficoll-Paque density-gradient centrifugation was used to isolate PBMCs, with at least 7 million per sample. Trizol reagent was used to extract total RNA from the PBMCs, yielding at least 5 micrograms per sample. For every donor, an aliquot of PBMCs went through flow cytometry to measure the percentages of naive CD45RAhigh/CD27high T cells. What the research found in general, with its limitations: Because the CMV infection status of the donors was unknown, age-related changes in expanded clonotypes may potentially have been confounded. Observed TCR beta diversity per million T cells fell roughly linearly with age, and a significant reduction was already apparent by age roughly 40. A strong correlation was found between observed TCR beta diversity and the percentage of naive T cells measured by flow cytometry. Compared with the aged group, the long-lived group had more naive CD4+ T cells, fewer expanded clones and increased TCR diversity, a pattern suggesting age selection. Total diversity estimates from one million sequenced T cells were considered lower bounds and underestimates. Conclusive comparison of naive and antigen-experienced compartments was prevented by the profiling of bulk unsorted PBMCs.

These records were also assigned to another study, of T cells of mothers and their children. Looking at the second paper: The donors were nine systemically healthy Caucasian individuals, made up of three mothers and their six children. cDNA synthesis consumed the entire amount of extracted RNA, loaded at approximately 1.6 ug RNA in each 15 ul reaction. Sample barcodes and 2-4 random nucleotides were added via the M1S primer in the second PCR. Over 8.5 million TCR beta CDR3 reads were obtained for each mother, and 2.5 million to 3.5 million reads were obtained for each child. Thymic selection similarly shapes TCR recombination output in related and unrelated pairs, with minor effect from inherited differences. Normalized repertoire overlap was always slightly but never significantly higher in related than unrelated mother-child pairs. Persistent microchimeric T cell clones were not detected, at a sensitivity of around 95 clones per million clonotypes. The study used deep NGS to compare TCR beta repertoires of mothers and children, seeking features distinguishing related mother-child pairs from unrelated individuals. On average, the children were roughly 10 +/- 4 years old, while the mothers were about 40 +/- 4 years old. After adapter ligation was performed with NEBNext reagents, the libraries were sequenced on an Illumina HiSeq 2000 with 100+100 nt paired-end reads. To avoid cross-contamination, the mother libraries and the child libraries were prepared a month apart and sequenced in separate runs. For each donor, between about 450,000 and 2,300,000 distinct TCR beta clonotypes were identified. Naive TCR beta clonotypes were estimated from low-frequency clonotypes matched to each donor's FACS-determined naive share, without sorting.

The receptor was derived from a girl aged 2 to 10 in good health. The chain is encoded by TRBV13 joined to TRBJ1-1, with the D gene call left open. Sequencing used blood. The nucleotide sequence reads TGTGCCAGCAGCTTAGCCGTTACGGGGAACACCGAAGCTTTCTTT. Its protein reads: CASSLAVTGNTEAFF.